This T cell receptor beta chain came from a study of T-cell reconstitution after alpha-beta-depleted transplantation in children. This clonotype was detected ten times or more. Unique molecular identifiers were used to barcode this TCRbeta library. TCRdb analysed the PCR reads with MiXCR anew, one entry per CDR3 protein. The table lists some 590,000 distinct CDR3 sequences, over 9.5% of them singletons. Germline CDR1 is SQVTM and CDR2 is ANQGSEA. The CDR3 loop spans 12 amino acids. The V segment lost 5 bases and the J segment 4 bases; nucleotides outside the gene matches: 2. The chain combines TRBV29-1 with TRBJ2-3, with 8 bases aligning to TRBD1. This sequence originates from a human donor who donated a stem cell graft to a child with acute myeloid leukemia. Sequenced material: PBMCs from the stem cell graft donor, taken from the stem cell graft. CDR3: CSVWTGSDTQYF. The CDR3 nucleotides read TGCAGCGTTTGGACAGGGTCAGATACGCAGTATTTT.